The TCR beta chain under discussion was sequenced for a study of shared clonotypes between healthy human individuals. Study processing details: ImmunoSEQ gave junction-only sequences without quality scores, so filtering differed. Sequencing was performed with immunoSEQ multiplex PCR; in TCRdb, only in-frame clones are kept and a portion is missing. V and J calls and clone size are those listed in that table; D and trimming were worked out from the DNA. Of roughly 2.2 million clones in the sample, more than 85% were seen once. Points on this clone: The same CDR3 arises from other DNA sequences in this sample as well.

In germline, CDR1 is SGHTA, CDR2 FQGNSA. The CDR3 covers 14 residues. V dropped 1 base and J dropped 3 bases, with 8 bases sitting between them. The TCR was taken from a man between 18 and 35 years old in good health. Some clones in this sample may be carry-over from other donors' samples. Source material: naive CD4+ T cells from PBMCs. The subset: CD45RA+ positively selected. The chain employs TRBV7-2 and TRBJ2-3; D may correspond to TRBD1 or TRBD2 (6 bases each). This chain's CDR3 is CASSLGGATDTQYF. The CDR3 coding sequence is TGTGCCAGCAGCTTAGGGGGGGCTACAGATACGCAGTATTTT.